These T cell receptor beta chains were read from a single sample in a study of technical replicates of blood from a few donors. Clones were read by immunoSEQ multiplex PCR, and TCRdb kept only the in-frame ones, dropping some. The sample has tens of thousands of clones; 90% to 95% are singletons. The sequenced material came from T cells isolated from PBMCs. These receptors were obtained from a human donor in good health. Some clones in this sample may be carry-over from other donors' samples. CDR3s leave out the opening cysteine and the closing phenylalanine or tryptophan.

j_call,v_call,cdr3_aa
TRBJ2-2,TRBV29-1,SVPGANTGELF
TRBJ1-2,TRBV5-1,ASSLTRDGYT
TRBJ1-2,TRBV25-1,ASSDRGAGGYT
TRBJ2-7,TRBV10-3,AISVPPGQGTYEQY
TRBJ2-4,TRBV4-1,ASSQPRDRWNIQY
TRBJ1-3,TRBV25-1,ASSESSRDGGNTIY
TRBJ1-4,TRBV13,ASSLYANEKLF
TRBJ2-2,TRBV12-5,ASGLVRRAGELF
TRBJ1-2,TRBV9,ASSVYYTGTGRGYT
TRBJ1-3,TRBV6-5,ASSPGSSGNTIY
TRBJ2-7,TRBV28,ASTSPRASATLASYEQY
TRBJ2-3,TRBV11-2,ASPKVGGSGPDTQY
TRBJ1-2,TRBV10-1,ASSFDRVIGYT
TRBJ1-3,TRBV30,ARATPGGNTIY
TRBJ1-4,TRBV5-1,ASSLAPPGEKLF
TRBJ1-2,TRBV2,ARGQGKGNYGYT
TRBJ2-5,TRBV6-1,ASSWDREETQY
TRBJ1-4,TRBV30,AWRGGYGGYATNEKLF
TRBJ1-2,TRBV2,ASRGQGLWGYT
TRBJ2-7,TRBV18,ASSPGTTFEQY
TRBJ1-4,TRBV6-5,ASSSEHPGKLF
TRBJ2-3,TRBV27,ASSWTGGSLNTDTQY
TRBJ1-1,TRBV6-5,ASISGIEAF
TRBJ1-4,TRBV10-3,AISDSGGAYEKLF